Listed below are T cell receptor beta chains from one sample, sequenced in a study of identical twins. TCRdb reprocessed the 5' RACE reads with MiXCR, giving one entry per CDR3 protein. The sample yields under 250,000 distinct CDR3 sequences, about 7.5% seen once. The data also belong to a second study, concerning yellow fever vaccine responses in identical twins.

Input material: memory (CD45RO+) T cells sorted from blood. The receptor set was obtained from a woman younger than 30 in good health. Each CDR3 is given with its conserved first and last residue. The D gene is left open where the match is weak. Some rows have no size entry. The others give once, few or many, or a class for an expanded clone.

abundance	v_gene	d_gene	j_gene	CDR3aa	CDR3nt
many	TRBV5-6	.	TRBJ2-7	CASSPRGGQGSYEQYF	TGTGCCAGCAGCCCTCGTGGGGGCCAGGGCTCCTACGAGCAGTACTTC
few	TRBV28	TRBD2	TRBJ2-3	CASTLAGQGTADTQYF	TGTGCCAGCACCCTAGCGGGTCAGGGTACCGCAGATACGCAGTATTTT
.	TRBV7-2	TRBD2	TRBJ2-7	CASSSGTRGYEQYF	TGTGCCAGCAGTTCCGGGACTAGGGGCTACGAGCAGTACTTC
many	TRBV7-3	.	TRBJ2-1	CASSLLSAFGNEQFF	TGTGCCAGCAGCTTACTATCGGCTTTTGGCAATGAGCAGTTCTTC
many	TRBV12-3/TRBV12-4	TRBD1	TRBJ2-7	CASSYRTGYEQYF	TGTGCCAGCAGTTACCGGACAGGGTACGAGCAGTACTTC
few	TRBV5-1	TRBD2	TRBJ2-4	CASSLLPSGRAGNIQYF	TGCGCCAGCAGCCTCCTCCCTAGCGGGAGGGCCGGAAACATTCAGTACTTC
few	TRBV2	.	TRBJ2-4	CASSEWGDAKNIQYF	TGTGCCAGCAGTGAATGGGGGGACGCCAAAAACATTCAGTACTTC
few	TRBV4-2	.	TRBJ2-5	CASSQTVQETQYF	TGTGCCAGCAGCCAAACTGTACAAGAGACCCAGTACTTC
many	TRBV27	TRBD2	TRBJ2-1	CASSPGSGVYNEQFF	TGTGCCAGCAGCCCGGGTAGCGGGGTATACAATGAGCAGTTCTTC
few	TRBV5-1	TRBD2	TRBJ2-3	CASSFGSGGAFTQYF	TGCGCCAGCAGCTTTGGTAGCGGGGGAGCCTTCACGCAGTATTTT
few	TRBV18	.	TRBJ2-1	CASSPPRQGILNEQFF	TGTGCCAGCTCCCCACCTAGGCAGGGGATACTTAATGAGCAGTTCTTC
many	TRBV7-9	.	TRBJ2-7	CASSPDRTPYEQYF	TGTGCCAGCAGCCCCGACAGGACGCCTTACGAGCAGTACTTC
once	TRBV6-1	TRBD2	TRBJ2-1	CASSEEAGGSSEQFF	TGTGCCAGCAGTGAAGAGGCGGGGGGGAGCAGTGAGCAGTTCTTC
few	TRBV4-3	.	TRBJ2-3	CASSQDRGGISTDTQYF	TGCGCCAGCAGCCAAGATCGGGGCGGGATTAGCACAGATACGCAGTATTTT
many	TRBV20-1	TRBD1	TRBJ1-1	CSAGGTGVTEAFF	TGCAGTGCCGGGGGGACAGGGGTTACTGAAGCTTTCTTT
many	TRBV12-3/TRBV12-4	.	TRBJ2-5	CASKSSEETQYF	TGTGCCAGCAAATCTAGCGAAGAGACCCAGTACTTC
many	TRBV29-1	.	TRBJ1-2	CSVVLSEGSYGYTF	TGCAGCGTTGTCTTGTCGGAGGGGTCCTATGGCTACACCTTC
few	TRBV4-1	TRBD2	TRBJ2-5	CASSQLGTSGSLETQYF	TGCGCCAGCAGCCAACTTGGGACTAGCGGGAGTTTGGAGACCCAGTACTTC
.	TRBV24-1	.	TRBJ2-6	CATSDFSGTGANVLTF	TGTGCCACCAGTGATTTCTCCGGAACTGGGGCCAACGTCCTGACTTTC
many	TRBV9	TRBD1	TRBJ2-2	CASSVLGQTNTGELFF	TGTGCCAGCAGCGTACTGGGACAGACCAACACCGGGGAGCTGTTTTTT
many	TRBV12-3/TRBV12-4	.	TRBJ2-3	CASSRLITDTQYF	TGTGCCAGCAGTAGACTTATCACAGATACGCAGTATTTT
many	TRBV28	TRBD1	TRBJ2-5	CASSLMGTGDQETQYF	TGTGCCAGCAGTTTAATGGGGACAGGGGACCAAGAGACCCAGTACTTC
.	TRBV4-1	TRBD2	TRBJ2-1	CASSPRPSGGAYNEQFF	TGCGCCAGCAGCCCGCGACCCAGCGGGGGGGCCTACAATGAGCAGTTCTTC
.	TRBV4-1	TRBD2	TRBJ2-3	CASSQELAGGHTQYF	TGCGCCAGCAGCCAGGAACTAGCGGGGGGGCATACGCAGTATTTT
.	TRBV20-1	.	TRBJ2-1	CSARGVGEQFF	TGCAGTGCTAGAGGAGTCGGGGAGCAGTTCTTC
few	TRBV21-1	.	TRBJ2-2	CASSPGGQGVTGELFF	TGTGCCAGCAGCCCTGGAGGGCAGGGTGTCACCGGGGAGCTGTTTTTT
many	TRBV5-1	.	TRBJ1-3	CASSFGTPYSGNTIYF	TGCGCCAGCAGCTTTGGGACGCCCTACTCTGGAAACACCATATATTTT
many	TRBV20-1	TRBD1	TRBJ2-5	CSARFEGAQETQYF	TGCAGTGCTAGGTTTGAGGGGGCGCAGGAGACCCAGTACTTC
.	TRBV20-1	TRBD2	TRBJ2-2	CSARISGIAGELFF	TGCAGTGCTAGAATTAGCGGGATCGCCGGGGAGCTGTTTTTT
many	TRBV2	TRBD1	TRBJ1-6	CASLPSRTGLLHF	TGTGCCAGCCTCCCCTCCCGGACAGGCCTACTCCACTTT
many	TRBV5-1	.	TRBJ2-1	CASSLVGVYNEQFF	TGCGCCAGCAGCTTGGTAGGGGTTTACAATGAGCAGTTCTTC
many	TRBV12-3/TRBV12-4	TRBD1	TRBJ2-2	CASRVGTGLNTGELFF	TGTGCCAGCAGGGTAGGGACAGGGTTGAACACCGGGGAGCTGTTTTTT
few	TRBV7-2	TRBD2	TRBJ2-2	CASSFSGGPGGTGELFF	TGTGCCAGCAGCTTCTCGGGGGGGCCGGGGGGCACCGGGGAGCTGTTTTTT
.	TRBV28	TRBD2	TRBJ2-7	CASSLKAGGRSTREQYF	TGTGCCAGCAGCCTCAAGGCCGGGGGGAGGAGTACGAGGGAGCAGTACTTC
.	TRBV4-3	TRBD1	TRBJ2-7	CASSHARDSSYEQYF	TGCGCCAGCAGCCATGCCCGGGACAGCTCCTACGAGCAGTACTTC
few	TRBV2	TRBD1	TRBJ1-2	CASMTGGNGYTF	TGTGCCAGCATGACAGGGGGCAATGGCTACACCTTC
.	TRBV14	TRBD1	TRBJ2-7	CASSRSGQGMYEQYF	TGTGCCAGCAGCCGTTCCGGACAGGGGATGTACGAGCAGTACTTC
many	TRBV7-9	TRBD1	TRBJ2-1	CASGPTRGNSYNEQFF	TGTGCCAGCGGACCGACCAGGGGGAACTCCTACAATGAGCAGTTCTTC
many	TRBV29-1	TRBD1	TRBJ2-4	CSGGDRVENIQYF	TGCAGCGGGGGGGACAGGGTGGAAAACATTCAGTACTTC